These 21 T cell receptor beta chains share one sample of origin, sequenced in a study of cytomegalovirus exposure and HLA in healthy donors. It was with 60 Vbeta and 13 Jbeta primers that the PCR ran. TCRdb's copy holds only in-frame clones and misses some; the assay was immunoSEQ multiplex PCR. The sample records under 200,000 clones, roughly four fifths being singletons. Sequenced input: PBMCs. The origin of the receptors is a man aged 18 to 35 in good health and CMV-seronegative.

This chain connects TRBV23-1 to TRBJ1-1, with D possibly matching TRBD1 (6 bases). Being an ORF, TRBV23-1 has a function that is uncertain. Trimming shortened V by 3 bases and J by 1 base, and 15 bases separated the two germline ends. CDR3 length equals 16 residues. The CDR3 loop reads CASSQCTGTRNTEAFF. The CDR3 bases are TGCGCCAGCAGTCAGTGTACCGGGACACGGAACACTGAAGCTTTCTTT.

As for this clone: At one boundary the junction diverges from the germline segment, which might be a read error. This chain links TRBV15 with TRBJ2-7; 7 nucleotides agree with TRBD1. Per germline, CDR1 LNHNV and CDR2 YYDKDF (reference sequence). The CDR3 has 17 amino acids. CDR3 nucleotides: TGTGCCACCAGCAGAGATCTCGTCAGGGGGAAACCATACGAGCAGCACTTC. Amino acid sequence: CATSRDLVRGKPYEQHF.

This chain uses TRBV28 with TRBJ1-5, with D unclear. The germline V gene has CDR1 MDHEN and CDR2 SYDVKM. The CDR3 is 14 amino acids. Trimming shortened V by 3 bases and J by 6 bases, and 12 bases separated the two germline ends. CDR3 protein: CASSLPGSGQPQHF. The CDR3 DNA sequence: TGTGCCAGCAGTTTGCCGGGGTCCGGTCAGCCCCAGCATTTT.

In the case of this clone: The sample contains more than one DNA sequence encoding this CDR3. The gene calls are TRBV11-3 and TRBJ2-1, with 10 bases aligning to TRBD2. This CDR3 comprises 16 residues. Trimming cost V 1 base and J 6 bases; bases outside gene matches: 6. The germline gives CDR1 SGHNT, CDR2 YENEEA. Here the CDR3 DNA reads TGTGCCAGCAGCTTAGGGGCTAGCGGGAGTACCAATGAGCAGTTCTTC. As protein: CASSLGASGSTNEQFF.

This clone has just one count. V and J are TRBV6-6 and TRBJ2-7, with 7 bases that match TRBD2. V trimming: 2 bases; J trimming: 3 bases; junction bases outside the gene matches: 10. Germline V CDR1 and CDR2: MNHNY, SVGAGI (reference sequence). CDR3 size: 16 residues. CDR3 amino acids: CASSYGGSGNNYEQYF. The CDR3 DNA follows: TGTGCCAGCAGTTACGGTGGAAGCGGGAATAACTACGAGCAGTACTTC.

This sequence joins TRBV10-2 and TRBJ2-2; D is undetermined. Looked up from germline, CDR1 is WSHSY and CDR2 is SAAADI. Trimming cost V 6 bases and J 7 bases, with 9 bases left between them. The CDR3 consists of 12 residues. CDR3 region: CASRRGDGELFF. CDR3 in DNA: TGCGCCAGCAGGAGAGGAGACGGGGAGCTGTTTTTT.

This chain links TRBV18 with TRBJ2-1; 9 nucleotides match TRBD1. Germline loops: CDR1 KGHSH, CDR2 LQKENI. The CDR3 has 15 amino acids. The V segment lost 0 bases and the J segment 7 bases; nucleotides outside the gene matches: 4. Here the CDR3 DNA reads TGTGCCAGCTCACCACCGGGACAGGGTGATAATGAGCAGTTCTTC. Encoded protein: CASSPPGQGDNEQFF.

This chain links TRBV9 with TRBJ2-5; D may be TRBD1 (5 bases). This CDR3 is built from 13 residues. Looked up from germline, CDR1 is SGDLS and CDR2 is YYNGEE. V lost 0 bases to trimming and J lost 7 bases, with 10 bases between them. As DNA, the CDR3 is TGTGCCAGCAGCGTAGAGGCAGGGTGGACCCAGTACTTC. This translates into CASSVEAGWTQYF. The complete variable domain, with remaining parts taken from reference TRBV9 and TRBJ2-5, reads DSGVTQTPKHLITATGQRVTLRCSPRSGDLSVYWYQQSLDQGLQFLIQYYNGEERAKGNILERFSAQQFPDLHSELNLSSLELGDSALYFCASSVEAGWTQYFGPGTRLLVL.

The CDR3 nucleotides are TGTGCCAGCAATATGCGCCTTCACGAGCAGTACTTC. This sequence encodes CASNMRLHEQYF. The chain uses TRBV7-9 and TRBJ2-7; D is unclear. The CDR3 has 12 amino acids. Trimming cost V 7 bases and J 5 bases, with 12 bases left between them. Germline CDR1 SEHNR, CDR2 FQNEAQ (reference sequence).

This clone has a handful of counts. This chain connects TRBV25-1 to TRBJ2-1; 15 bases align to TRBD2. The CDR3 has 18 residues. The germline V gene has CDR1 MGHDK and CDR2 SYGVNS. J gave up 4 bases and V 1 base, and 5 bases lay outside the gene matches. The CDR3 nucleotides are TGTGCCAGCAGTGAATCTGGGACTAGCGGGAGGCAGTACAATGAGCAGTTCTTC. This sequence encodes CASSESGTSGRQYNEQFF.

The genes are TRBV18 and TRBJ1-5; 8 nucleotides line up with TRBD1. Germline assignment: CDR1 KGHSH and CDR2 LQKENI. The CDR3 runs to 16 residues. J lost 2 bases, V lost 1 base, and 4 bases had no gene match. DNA of the CDR3: TGTGCCAGCTCACCACGGGGACAGGAAGGCAATCAGCCCCAGCATTTT. Encoded protein: CASSPRGQEGNQPQHF. Full variable domain (missing parts from reference TRBV18 and TRBJ1-5): NAGVMQNPRHLVRRRGQEARLRCSPMKGHSHVYWYRQLPEEGLKFMVYLQKENIIDESGMPKERFSAEFPKEGPSILRIQQVVRGDSAAYFCASSPRGQEGNQPQHFGDGTRLSIL.

This clone has only one observation. The chain combines TRBV5-6 with TRBJ1-3, with D possibly being TRBD1 (6 bases). V lost 0 bases and J lost 4, with 8 bases in between. Germline CDR1 SGHDT, CDR2 YYEEEE. The CDR3 is 14 amino acids. The CDR3 DNA follows: TGTGCCAGCAGCTTGGCAGGGGCGGGAAACACCATATATTTT. Translating gives CASSLAGAGNTIYF. Looking up the rest from reference TRBV5-6 and TRBJ1-3 gives the full variable domain: DAGVTQSPTHLIKTRGQQVTLRCSPKSGHDTVSWYQQALGQGPQFIFQYYEEEERQRGNFPDRFSGHQFPNYSSELNVNALLLGDSALYLCASSLAGAGNTIYFGEGSWLTVV.

The genes are TRBV30 and TRBJ2-7; D might be TRBD1 (6 bases). The CDR3 length is 11 residues. Trimming shortened V by 0 bases and J by 6 bases, and 6 bases separated the two germline ends. Per germline, CDR1 GTSNPN and CDR2 SVGIG (reference sequence). The CDR3 coding sequence is TGTGCCTGGAGTGTAGGGGGCGAGCAGTACTTC. Protein sequence: CAWSVGGEQYF.

This clone was observed once. Here the CDR3 DNA reads TGTGCCAGCAGTTCCGGGACAGGGGGTCTTTACGAGCAGTACTTC. Residues: CASSSGTGGLYEQYF. The rearrangement uses TRBV27 and TRBJ2-7; 11 nucleotides line up with TRBD1. The CDR3 totals 15 residues. The germline CDR1 and CDR2 sequences are MNHEY and SMNVEV (reference sequence). The junction had 6 bases not matched to a gene; V was cut back by 4 bases and J by 4 bases.

In DNA form, the CDR3 reads TGTGCCAGCAGCAACCGGGGACAGGGGAACACTGAAGCTTTCTTT. Protein: CASSNRGQGNTEAFF. The chain uses TRBV21-1 and TRBJ1-1; the table's D call, TRBD1, has no DNA check behind it. TRBV21-1 is a pseudogene locus. CDR3 size: 15 residues.

This sequence joins TRBV6-5 and TRBJ2-7; 8 bases are shared with TRBD2. Germline lookup yields CDR1 MNHEY and CDR2 SVGAGI. The CDR3 contains 14 residues. Germline trimming cut 0 bases from V and 5 bases from J; bases unmatched to any gene: 3. The CDR3 DNA reads TGTGCCAGCAGTTACTCTAGCGGGAAACACGAGCAGTACTTC. This gives the protein CASSYSSGKHEQYF.

The genes are TRBV7-8 and TRBJ2-7; D possibly corresponds to TRBD1 (6 bases). The germline V gene encodes CDR1 SGHVS and CDR2 FQNEAQ. Trimming removed 5 bases at V and 3 bases at J, with 11 bases between. This CDR3 is built from 13 residues. CDR3 residues: CASSLQGFYEQYF. As DNA, the CDR3 is TGTGCCAGCAGCCTCCAGGGGTTCTACGAGCAGTACTTC.

CDR3 DNA: TGTGCCAGCAGCTTCGCGGGGGGTGGTACCTACGAGCAGTACTTC. This codes for CASSFAGGGTYEQYF. J is TRBJ2-7 and V is TRBV7-8; 8 nucleotides align to TRBD2. The CDR3 is 15 amino acids. The ends lost 3 bases at V and 2 bases at J; junction bases unmatched: 6. The germline V gene encodes CDR1 SGHVS and CDR2 FQNEAQ.

The J gene is TRBJ2-3, the V gene TRBV7-6; TRBD2 aligns across 10 bases. Germline V CDR1 and CDR2: SGHVS, FNYEAQ. The CDR3 has 14 amino acids. The trim removed 3 bases at V and 4 bases at J, leaving 1 base unmatched. This chain's CDR3 is CASSLLAGADTQYF. CDR3 sequence (DNA): TGTGCCAGCAGCTTGCTAGCGGGAGCAGATACGCAGTATTTT.

The chain is built from TRBV6-6 and TRBJ1-1; D gene ambiguous. Germline V gives CDR1 MNHNY, CDR2 SVGAGI (reference sequence). The CDR3 has 13 residues. V dropped 7 bases and J dropped 5 bases, with 14 bases sitting between them. CDR3 nucleotide sequence: TGTGCCAGCACGTGGGGTCGAGGGACTGAAGCTTTCTTT. Its translation is CASTWGRGTEAFF.

This chain uses TRBV5-4 with TRBJ2-5; 7 positions match TRBD1. J lost 0 bases, V lost 4 bases, and 6 bases had no gene match. This CDR3 region has 15 residues. Looked up from germline, CDR1 is SGHNT and CDR2 is YYREEE (reference sequence). The CDR3 sequence is CASSGPTGYQETQYF. In DNA form, the CDR3 reads TGTGCCAGCAGCGGACCGACAGGGTACCAAGAGACCCAGTACTTC.